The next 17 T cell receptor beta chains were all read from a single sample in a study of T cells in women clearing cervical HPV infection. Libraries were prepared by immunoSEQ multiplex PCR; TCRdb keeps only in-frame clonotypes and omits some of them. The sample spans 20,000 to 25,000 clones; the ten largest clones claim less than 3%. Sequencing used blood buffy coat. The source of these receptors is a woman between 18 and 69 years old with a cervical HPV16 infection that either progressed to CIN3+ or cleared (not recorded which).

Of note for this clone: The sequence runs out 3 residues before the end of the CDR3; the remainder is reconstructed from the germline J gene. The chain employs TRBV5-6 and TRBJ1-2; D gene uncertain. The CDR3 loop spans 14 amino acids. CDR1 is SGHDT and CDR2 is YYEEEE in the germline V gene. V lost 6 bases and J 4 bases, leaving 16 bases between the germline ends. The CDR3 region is CASTTARSLYGYTF. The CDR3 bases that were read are TGTGCCAGCACCACTGCCAGGAGTCTCTATGGC.

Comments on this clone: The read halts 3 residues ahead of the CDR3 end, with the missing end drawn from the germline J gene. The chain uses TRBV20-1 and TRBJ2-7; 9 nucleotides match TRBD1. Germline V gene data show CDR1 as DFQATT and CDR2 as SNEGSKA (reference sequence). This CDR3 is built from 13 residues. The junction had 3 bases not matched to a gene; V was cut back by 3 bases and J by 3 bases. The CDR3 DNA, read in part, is TGCAGTGCTAGCAGGGGACAGGGCTACGAG. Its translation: CSASRGQGYE. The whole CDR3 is CSASRGQGYEQYF.

CDR3 DNA (partial): TGTGCCAGCAGCTTCAGCCGCACAGATACC. Translating gives CASSFSRTDT. From start to end, the CDR3 is CASSFSRTDTQYF. The gene calls are TRBV7-2 and TRBJ2-5; D is unresolved. Read coverage stops 3 residues before the CDR3 terminus; the germline J gene supplies the remainder. Looked up from germline, CDR1 is SGHTA and CDR2 is FQGNSA. The CDR3 covers 13 residues.

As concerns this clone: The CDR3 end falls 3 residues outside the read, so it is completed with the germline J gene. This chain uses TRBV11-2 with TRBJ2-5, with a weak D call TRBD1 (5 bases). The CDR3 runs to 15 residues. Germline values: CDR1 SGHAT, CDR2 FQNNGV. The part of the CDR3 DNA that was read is TGTGCCAGCAGCTTTAGGGGCCAACCTCCAGATACC. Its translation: CASSFRGQPPDT. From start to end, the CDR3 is CASSFRGQPPDTQYF.

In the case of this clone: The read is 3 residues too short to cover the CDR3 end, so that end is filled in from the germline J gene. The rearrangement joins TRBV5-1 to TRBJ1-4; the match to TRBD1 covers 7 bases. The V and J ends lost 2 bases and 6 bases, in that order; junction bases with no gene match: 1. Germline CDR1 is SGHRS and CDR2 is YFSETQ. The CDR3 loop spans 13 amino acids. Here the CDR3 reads CASSFGTDEKLFF. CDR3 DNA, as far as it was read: TGCGCCAGCAGCTTTGGGACAGATGAAAAA.

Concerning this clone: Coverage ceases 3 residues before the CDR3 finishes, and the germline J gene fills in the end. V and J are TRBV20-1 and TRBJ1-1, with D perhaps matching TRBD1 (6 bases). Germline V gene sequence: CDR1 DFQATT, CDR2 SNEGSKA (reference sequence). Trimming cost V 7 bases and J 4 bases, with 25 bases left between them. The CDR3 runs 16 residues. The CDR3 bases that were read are TGCAGTGGCCCTTCGGGGGGCAGAGGGGGTTTCACTGAA. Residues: CSGPSGGRGGFTE. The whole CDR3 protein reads CSGPSGGRGGFTEAFF.

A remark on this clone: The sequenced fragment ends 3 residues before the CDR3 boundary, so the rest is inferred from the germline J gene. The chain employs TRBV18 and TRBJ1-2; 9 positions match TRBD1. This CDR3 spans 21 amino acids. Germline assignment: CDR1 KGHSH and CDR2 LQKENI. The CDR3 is CASSLFTGTGMLVGDTDTYTF. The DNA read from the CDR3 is TGTGCCAGCTCACTCTTCACCGGGACAGGGATGTTGGTGGGTGACACAGATACC. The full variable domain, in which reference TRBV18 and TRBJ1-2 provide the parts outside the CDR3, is NAGVMQNPRHLVRRRGQEARLRCSPMKGHSHVYWYRQLPEEGLKFMVYLQKENIIDESGMPKERFSAEFPKEGPSILRIQQVVRGDSAAYFCASSLFTGTGMLVGDTDTYTFGSGTRLTVV.

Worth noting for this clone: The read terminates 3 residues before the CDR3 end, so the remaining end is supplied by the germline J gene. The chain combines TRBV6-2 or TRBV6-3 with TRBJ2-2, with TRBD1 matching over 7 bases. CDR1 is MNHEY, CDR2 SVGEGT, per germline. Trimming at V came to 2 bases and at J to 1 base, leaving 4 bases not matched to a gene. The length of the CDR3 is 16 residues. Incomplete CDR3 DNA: TGTGCCAGCAGTTACCCGGGACAGAGGAACACCGGGGAG. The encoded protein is CASSYPGQRNTGE. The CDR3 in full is CASSYPGQRNTGELFF.

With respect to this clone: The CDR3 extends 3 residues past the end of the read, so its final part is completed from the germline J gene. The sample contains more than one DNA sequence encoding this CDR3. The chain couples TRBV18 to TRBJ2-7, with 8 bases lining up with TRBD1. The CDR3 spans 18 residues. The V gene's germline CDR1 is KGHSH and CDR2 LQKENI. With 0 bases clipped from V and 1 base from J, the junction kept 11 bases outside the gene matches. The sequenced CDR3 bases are TGTGCCAGCTCACCACCAGCCGGGACAGGTATCCTATCCTACGAG. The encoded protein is CASSPPAGTGILSYE. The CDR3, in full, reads CASSPPAGTGILSYEQYF.

CDR3 sequence: CASSLKRWQPQHF. The CDR3 DNA, read in part, is TGTGCCAGCAGCTTAAAGAGGTGGCAGCCC. The J gene is TRBJ1-5, the V gene TRBV7-6; D remains unclear. The read comes to an end 3 residues before the CDR3 does, leaving the germline J gene to fill in the end. Trimming left V 2 bases short and J 7 bases short, with 9 bases between. From germline, CDR1 is SGHVS and CDR2 FNYEAQ. The CDR3 spans 13 residues.

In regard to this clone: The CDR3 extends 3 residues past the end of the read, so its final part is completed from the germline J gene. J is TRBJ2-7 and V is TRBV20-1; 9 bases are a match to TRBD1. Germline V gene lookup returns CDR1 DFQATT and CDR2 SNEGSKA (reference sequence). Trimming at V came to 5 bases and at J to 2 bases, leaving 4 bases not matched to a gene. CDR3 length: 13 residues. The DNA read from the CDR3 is TGCAGTGCTCGGGACAGGGAGACCTACGAG. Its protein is CSARDRETYE. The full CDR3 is CSARDRETYEQYF.

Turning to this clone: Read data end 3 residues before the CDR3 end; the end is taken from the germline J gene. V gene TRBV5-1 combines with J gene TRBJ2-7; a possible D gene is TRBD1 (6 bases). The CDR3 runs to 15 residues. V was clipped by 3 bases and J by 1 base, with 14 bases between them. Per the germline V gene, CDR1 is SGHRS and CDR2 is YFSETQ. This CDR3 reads CASSSLQQGSYEQYF. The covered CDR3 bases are TGCGCCAGCAGCTCACTGCAACAGGGATCCTACGAG.

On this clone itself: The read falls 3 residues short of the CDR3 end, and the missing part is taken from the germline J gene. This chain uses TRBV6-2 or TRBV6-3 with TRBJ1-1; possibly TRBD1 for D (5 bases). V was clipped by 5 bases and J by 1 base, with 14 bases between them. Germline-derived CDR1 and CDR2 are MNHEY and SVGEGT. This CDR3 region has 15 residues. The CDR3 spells CASSRRGAGNTEAFF. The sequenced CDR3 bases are TGTGCCAGCAGTAGGAGGGGCGCCGGGAACACTGAA.

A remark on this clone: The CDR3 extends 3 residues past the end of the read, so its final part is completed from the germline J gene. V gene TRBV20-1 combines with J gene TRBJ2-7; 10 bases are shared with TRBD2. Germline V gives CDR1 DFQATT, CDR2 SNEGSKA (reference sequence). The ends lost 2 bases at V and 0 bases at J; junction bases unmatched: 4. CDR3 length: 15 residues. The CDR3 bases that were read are TGCAGTGCTAGACGAAGCGGGGGGGACTCCTACGAG. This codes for CSARRSGGDSYE. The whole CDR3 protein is CSARRSGGDSYEQYF.

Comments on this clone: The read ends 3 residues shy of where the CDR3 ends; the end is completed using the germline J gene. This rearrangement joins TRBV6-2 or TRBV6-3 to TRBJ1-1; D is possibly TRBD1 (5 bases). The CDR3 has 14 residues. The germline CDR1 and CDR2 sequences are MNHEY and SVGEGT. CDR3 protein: CASSKAGESYEAFF. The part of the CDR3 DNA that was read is TGTGCCAGCAGCAAGGCGGGGGAATCTTACGAG.

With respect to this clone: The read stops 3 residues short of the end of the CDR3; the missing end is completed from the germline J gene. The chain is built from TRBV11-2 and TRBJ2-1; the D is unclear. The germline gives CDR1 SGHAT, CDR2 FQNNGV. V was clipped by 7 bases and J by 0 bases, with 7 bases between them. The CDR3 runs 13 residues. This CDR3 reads CASTNSSYNEQFF. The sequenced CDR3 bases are TGTGCCAGCACAAATAGCTCCTACAATGAG.

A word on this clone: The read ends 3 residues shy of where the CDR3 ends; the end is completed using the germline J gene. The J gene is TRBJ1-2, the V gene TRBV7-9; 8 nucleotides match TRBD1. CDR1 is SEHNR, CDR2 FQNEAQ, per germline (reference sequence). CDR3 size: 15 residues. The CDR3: CASQGAGGAYNDYTF. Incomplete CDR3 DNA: TGTGCCTCTCAGGGGGCGGGAGGGGCCTACAATGAC.